The 29 T cell receptor beta chains below come from one sample, sequenced in a study of STAT3 mutations in large granular lymphocyte leukemia. Findings and limits, study-wide: In T-cell large granular lymphocyte leukemia, about half of patients showed multiple immunodominant subclonotypes.

Profiling relied on immunoSEQ multiplex PCR, and the TCRdb table lists in-frame clones only, not all of them. This table holds 5,000 to 7,000 clones, roughly 94% found once. Their antigen targets remain unknown. The sample comprised peripheral blood mononuclear cells. The receptor source for this set is a man in his sixties with T-cell large granular lymphocyte leukemia. Some clones in this sample may be carry-over from other donors' samples.

The gene calls are TRBV29-1 and TRBJ2-5; 12 positions match TRBD2. The J call is uncertain, as TRBJ2-7 better fits the DNA end. Germline V gene lookup returns CDR1 SQVTM and CDR2 ANQGSEA. The CDR3 length is 14 residues. The CDR3 region has the DNA TGCAGCGTTTCGACTAGCGGGAGTCGGTACGAGCAGTACTTC. Translating gives CSVSTSGSRYEQYF.

The rearrangement joins TRBV18 to TRBJ1-1; D uncertain. Per the germline V gene, CDR1 is KGHSH and CDR2 is LQKENI. V lost 5 bases, J lost 3 bases, and 10 bases lay in between. This CDR3 region has 13 residues. The CDR3 sequence: CASSSSAHTEAFF. The CDR3 DNA is TGTGCCAGCTCAAGTTCGGCTCACACTGAAGCTTTCTTT. The whole variable domain, filled in from reference TRBV18 and TRBJ1-1, reads NAGVMQNPRHLVRRRGQEARLRCSPMKGHSHVYWYRQLPEEGLKFMVYLQKENIIDESGMPKERFSAEFPKEGPSILRIQQVVRGDSAAYFCASSSSAHTEAFFGQGTRLTVV.

V is TRBV28 and J is TRBJ1-5; D gene uncertain. Looked up from germline, CDR1 is MDHEN and CDR2 is SYDVKM. The CDR3 consists of 12 residues. V gave up 3 bases and J gave up 7 bases, with 7 bases separating them. Written as DNA, the CDR3 is TGTGCCAGCAGTTTGTTGGCGCAGCCCCAGCATTTT. This translates into CASSLLAQPQHF.

The V and J genes are TRBV18 and TRBJ1-1, with 8 bases identical to TRBD1. The CDR3 loop spans 16 amino acids. The ends lost 0 bases at V and 2 bases at J; junction bases unmatched: 5. Per the germline V gene, CDR1 is KGHSH and CDR2 is LQKENI. CDR3 residues: CASSPPGTGLNTEAFF. The CDR3 DNA reads TGTGCCAGCTCACCACCGGGGACAGGATTAAACACTGAAGCTTTCTTT. Variable domain in full (rest from reference TRBV18 and TRBJ1-1): NAGVMQNPRHLVRRRGQEARLRCSPMKGHSHVYWYRQLPEEGLKFMVYLQKENIIDESGMPKERFSAEFPKEGPSILRIQQVVRGDSAAYFCASSPPGTGLNTEAFFGQGTRLTVV.

The rearrangement joins TRBV9 to TRBJ2-2; 8 nucleotides match TRBD1. CDR3 length equals 15 residues. In germline, CDR1 is SGDLS, CDR2 YYNGEE. The J segment lost 4 bases and the V segment lost 2 bases, leaving 4 bases of the junction unmatched. CDR3 loop: CASSVSTGVTGELFF. The CDR3 DNA follows: TGTGCCAGCAGCGTTTCGACAGGGGTCACCGGGGAGCTGTTTTTT.

The chain combines TRBV19 with TRBJ1-2; 9 nucleotides match TRBD1. Per germline, CDR1 LNHDA and CDR2 SQIVND (reference sequence). V shed 1 base and J 8 bases; nucleotides not matched to a gene: 8. CDR3 length: 15 residues. CDR3 sequence (DNA): TGTGCCAGTAGTATAGTGGACAGGGGCTTAGGAGGCTACACCTTC. Translating gives CASSIVDRGLGGYTF.

CDR3 sequence (DNA): TGTGCCAGCAGACGGGACAGGCGACTGAACACTGAAGCTTTCTTT. This gives the protein CASRRDRRLNTEAFF. The V gene is TRBV28, the J gene TRBJ1-1; 8 nucleotides line up with TRBD1. J lost 0 bases, V lost 6 bases, and 6 bases had no gene match. CDR3 length equals 15 residues. The germline V gene has CDR1 MDHEN and CDR2 SYDVKM.

The V gene is TRBV30, the J gene TRBJ1-5; 7 positions match TRBD1. Per germline, CDR1 GTSNPN and CDR2 SVGIG (reference sequence). The CDR3 is 13 amino acids. V lost 3 bases, J lost 5 bases, and 4 bases stayed unmatched. The CDR3 sequence is CAWSPRGDQPQHF. CDR3 DNA sequence: TGTGCCTGGAGCCCCAGGGGGGATCAGCCCCAGCATTTT. Using reference TRBV30 and TRBJ1-5 for the parts outside the CDR3, the full variable domain is SQTIHQWPATLVQPVGSPLSLECTVEGTSNPNLYWYRQAAGRGLQLLFYSVGIGQISSEVPQNLSASRPQDRQFILSSKKLLLSDSGFYLCAWSPRGDQPQHFGDGTRLSIL.

This chain connects TRBV19 to TRBJ1-3; no clear D. The CDR3 has 12 residues. The germline V gene has CDR1 LNHDA and CDR2 SQIVND (reference sequence). Trimming removed 3 bases at V and 4 bases at J, with 4 bases between. CDR3 sequence reads: CASSISGNTIYF. The CDR3 bases are TGTGCCAGTAGTATTTCCGGAAACACCATATATTTT.

This clone has a single count. The chain is built from TRBV6-1 and TRBJ1-5, with 7 bases matching TRBD1. The CDR3 covers 15 residues. V gave up 6 bases and J gave up 5 bases; unmatched junction bases: 10. The germline CDR1 and CDR2 sequences are MNHNS and SASEGT. The CDR3 DNA is TGTGCCAGCAGGACCCGGACAGGATCTTATCAGCCCCAGCATTTT. Translated, it gives CASRTRTGSYQPQHF.

The chain joins TRBV5-1 to TRBJ1-1; TRBD1 matches at 7 bases. Per the germline V gene, CDR1 is SGHRS and CDR2 is YFSETQ. The ends lost 4 bases at V and 5 bases at J; junction bases unmatched: 11. CDR3 size: 15 residues. The DNA for the CDR3 is TGCGCCAGCAGCCCCGAGGTAGGGGGCCAAACTGAAGCTTTCTTT. Translating gives CASSPEVGGQTEAFF.

Only one count was recorded for this clone. The chain links TRBV30 to TRBJ2-7; 7 bases align to TRBD2. This CDR3 is built from 15 residues. After removal of 3 bases from V and 4 bases from J, the junction contained 12 bases not matched to a gene. CDR1 is GTSNPN and CDR2 is SVGIG in the germline V gene (reference sequence). In DNA, the CDR3 is TGTGCCTGGAGCCCTGGAGCGGGATTATTGTACGAGCAGTACTTC. Amino acids: CAWSPGAGLLYEQYF.

The V and J genes are TRBV19 and TRBJ2-7, with D tentatively TRBD2 (5 bases). Germline V gives CDR1 LNHDA, CDR2 SQIVND (reference sequence). V lost 7 bases, J lost 4 bases, and 8 bases lay in between. The CDR3 sequence is 11 residues long. DNA of the CDR3: TGTGCCAGTACCGGAGGATACGAGCAGTACTTC. It yields the protein CASTGGYEQYF.

The rearrangement joins TRBV9 to TRBJ1-2; D perhaps matches TRBD1 (6 bases). Germline loops: CDR1 SGDLS, CDR2 YYNGEE. The CDR3 spans 14 residues. V was cut by 0 bases and J by 4 bases, with 10 bases left in between. CDR3 coding DNA: TGTGCCAGCAGCGTAGCGACAGGTGTCTATGGCTACACCTTC. It is translated as CASSVATGVYGYTF.

The rearrangement uses TRBV19 and TRBJ2-5; D gene unclear. Trimming stripped 5 bases from V and 2 bases from J, with 15 bases between. This CDR3 has 15 residues. Per germline, CDR1 LNHDA and CDR2 SQIVND (reference sequence). CDR3 nucleotide sequence: TGTGCCAGTAGTTCTGCCCGGGTCCCACAAGAGACCCAGTACTTC. Its protein is CASSSARVPQETQYF.

The chain has TRBV19 and TRBJ2-3; the match to TRBD1 covers 11 bases. Per germline, CDR1 LNHDA and CDR2 SQIVND (reference sequence). After removal of 7 bases from V and 3 bases from J, the junction contained 9 bases not matched to a gene. This CDR3 comprises 16 residues. The chain's CDR3 is CASTRRTGGTTDTQYF. In DNA, the CDR3 is TGTGCCAGTACCCGAAGGACAGGGGGCACGACAGATACGCAGTATTTT.

The chain uses TRBV6-5 and TRBJ2-7; 10 bases align to TRBD2. This CDR3 has 16 residues. Trimming took 4 bases from V and 2 from J; bases not matched to a gene: 8. From germline, CDR1 is MNHEY and CDR2 SVGAGI. The CDR3 region is CASSSPGLAETYEQYF. For the CDR3, the DNA is TGTGCCAGCAGTTCCCCTGGACTAGCGGAGACCTACGAGCAGTACTTC.

The chain has TRBV18 and TRBJ1-2; maybe TRBD1 (5 bases). V lost 0 bases to trimming and J lost 5 bases, with 7 bases between them. Germline CDR1 KGHSH, CDR2 LQKENI. The CDR3 covers 13 residues. CDR3 region: CASSPPGGYGYTF. The CDR3 DNA is TGTGCCAGCTCACCACCCGGGGGTTATGGCTACACCTTC. The variable domain in full, with the rest retrieved from reference TRBV18 and TRBJ1-2, is NAGVMQNPRHLVRRRGQEARLRCSPMKGHSHVYWYRQLPEEGLKFMVYLQKENIIDESGMPKERFSAEFPKEGPSILRIQQVVRGDSAAYFCASSPPGGYGYTFGSGTRLTVV.

The gene calls are TRBV18 and TRBJ2-3; 7 bases are shared with TRBD2. CDR1 KGHSH and CDR2 LQKENI come from the germline V gene. This CDR3 is 16 amino acids long. V was pared by 3 bases and J by 3 bases, with 9 bases of the junction left unmatched. DNA for the CDR3: TGTGCCAGCTCACCGCTAGGAGCGGGAAGAACAGATACGCAGTATTTT. This codes for CASSPLGAGRTDTQYF.

V gene TRBV5-6 combines with J gene TRBJ1-2, with D tentatively TRBD1 (6 bases). The V and J ends lost 4 bases and 3 bases respectively, with 10 bases between them. This CDR3 region has 13 residues. Germline assignment: CDR1 SGHDT and CDR2 YYEEEE. The CDR3 coding sequence is TGTGCCAGCAGCCATCAGGGGTACTATGGCTACACCTTC. This encodes CASSHQGYYGYTF.

CDR3 amino acids: CASSPERGGDEQFF. Here the CDR3 DNA reads TGTGCCAGCTCACCAGAGAGGGGGGGCGATGAGCAGTTCTTC. The genes are TRBV18 and TRBJ2-1, with D tentatively TRBD2 (7 bases). Per germline, CDR1 KGHSH and CDR2 LQKENI. V gave up 2 bases and J gave up 8 bases, with 13 bases separating them. This CDR3 region has 14 residues.

The V call is TRBV10-3, the J call TRBJ1-2, with a weak D call TRBD1 (5 bases). V lost 2 bases to trimming and J lost 5 bases, with 12 bases between them. The V gene's germline CDR1 is ENHRY and CDR2 SYGVKD. The CDR3 is 14 amino acids. CDR3 loop: CAISEETAVYGYTF. DNA of the CDR3: TGTGCCATCAGTGAGGAGACAGCCGTGTATGGCTACACCTTC.

The rearrangement joins TRBV5-4 to TRBJ2-7; 9 bases are a match to TRBD2. This CDR3 has 14 residues. Germline values: CDR1 SGHNT, CDR2 YYREEE (reference sequence). After removal of 4 bases from V and 0 bases from J, the junction contained 2 bases not matched to a gene. The DNA for the CDR3 is TGTGCCAGCAGCCTAGCGGGGCTCTCCTACGAGCAGTACTTC. It is translated as CASSLAGLSYEQYF.

This chain joins TRBV30 and TRBJ2-7; D is undetermined. Deletions cut 3 bases from V and 5 bases from J, with 17 bases between. The CDR3 covers 14 residues. From germline, CDR1 is GTSNPN and CDR2 SVGIG (reference sequence). CDR3 sequence: CAWSKGRYPHEQYF. Written as DNA, the CDR3 is TGTGCCTGGAGCAAGGGTAGATATCCCCACGAGCAGTACTTC.

The rearrangement links TRBV6-6 to TRBJ2-2, with unresolved D. Germline assignment: CDR1 MNHNY and CDR2 SVGAGI (reference sequence). The CDR3 is made up of 12 amino acids. Trimming left V 2 bases short and J 4 bases short, with 2 bases between. The CDR3 bases are TGTGCCAGCAGTTACAGCACCGGGGAGCTGTTTTTT. Translating gives CASSYSTGELFF.

V gene TRBV14 combines with J gene TRBJ2-1, with unresolved D. V was trimmed by 1 base and J by 12 bases, leaving 13 bases between them. The CDR3 contains 13 residues. Per the germline V gene, CDR1 is SGHDN and CDR2 is FVKESK. CDR3 in amino acids: CASSQGYLTGQFF. CDR3 coding DNA: TGTGCCAGCAGCCAAGGCTACCTCACCGGGCAGTTCTTC. The variable domain in full, with the rest retrieved from reference TRBV14 and TRBJ2-1, is EAGVTQFPSHSVIEKGQTVTLRCDPISGHDNLYWYRRVMGKEIKFLLHFVKESKQDESGMPNNRFLAERTGGTYSTLKVQPAELEDSGVYFCASSQGYLTGQFFGPGTRLTVL.

The chain is built from TRBV6-6 and TRBJ1-2; 9 positions agree with TRBD1. Trimming at V came to 4 bases and at J to 5 bases, leaving 8 bases not matched to a gene. Germline loops: CDR1 MNHNY, CDR2 SVGAGI (reference sequence). The CDR3 runs to 15 residues. CDR3 residues: CASSSPDRGGYGYTF. CDR3 DNA sequence: TGTGCCAGCAGTTCCCCGGACAGGGGAGGTTATGGCTACACCTTC.

The chain recombines TRBV10-2 with TRBJ1-2, with D possibly TRBD1 on 5 matching bases. V lost 2 bases and J 4 bases, leaving 11 bases between the germline ends. Germline lookup yields CDR1 WSHSY and CDR2 SAAADI. The CDR3 loop spans 14 amino acids. CDR3 sequence reads: CASSENGGTYGYTF. The DNA of the CDR3 is TGCGCCAGCAGTGAGAACGGGGGGACCTATGGCTACACCTTC.

The chain's CDR3 is CASSDLSSGANVLTF. In nucleotides, the CDR3 is TGTGCCAGCAGTGACTTAAGCTCTGGGGCCAACGTCCTGACTTTC. The chain combines TRBV6-4 with TRBJ2-6; D unresolved. The V and J ends lost 1 base and 0 bases respectively, with 4 bases between them. The CDR3 runs to 15 residues. CDR1 is MRHNA and CDR2 is SNTAGT in the germline V gene.